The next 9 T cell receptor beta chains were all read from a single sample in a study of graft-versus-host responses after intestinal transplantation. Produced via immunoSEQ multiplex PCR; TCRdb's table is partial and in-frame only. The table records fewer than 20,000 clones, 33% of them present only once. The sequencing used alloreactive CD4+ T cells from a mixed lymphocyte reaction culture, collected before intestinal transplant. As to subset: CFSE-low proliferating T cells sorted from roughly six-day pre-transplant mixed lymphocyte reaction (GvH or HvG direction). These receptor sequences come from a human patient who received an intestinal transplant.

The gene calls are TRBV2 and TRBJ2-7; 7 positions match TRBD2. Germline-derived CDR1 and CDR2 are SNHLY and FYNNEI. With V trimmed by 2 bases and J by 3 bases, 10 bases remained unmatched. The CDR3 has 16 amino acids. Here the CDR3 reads CASSEIPGGPLYEQYF. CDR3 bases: TGTGCCAGCAGTGAAATCCCGGGGGGTCCCCTCTACGAGCAGTACTTC.

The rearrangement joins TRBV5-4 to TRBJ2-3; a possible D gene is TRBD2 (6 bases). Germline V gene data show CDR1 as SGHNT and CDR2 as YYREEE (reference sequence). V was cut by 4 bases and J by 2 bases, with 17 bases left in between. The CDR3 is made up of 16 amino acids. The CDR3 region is CASSPGLRPATDTQYF. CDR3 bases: TGTGCCAGCAGCCCGGGACTCCGTCCAGCCACAGATACGCAGTATTTT. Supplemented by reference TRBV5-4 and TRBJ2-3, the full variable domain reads ETGVTQSPTHLIKTRGQQVTLRCSSQSGHNTVSWYQQALGQGPQFIFQYYREEENGRGNFPPRFSGLQFPNYSSELNVNALELDDSALYLCASSPGLRPATDTQYFGPGTRLTVL.

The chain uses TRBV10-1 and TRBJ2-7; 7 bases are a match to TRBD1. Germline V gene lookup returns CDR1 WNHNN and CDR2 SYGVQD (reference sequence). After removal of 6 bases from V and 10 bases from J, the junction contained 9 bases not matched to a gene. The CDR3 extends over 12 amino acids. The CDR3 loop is CASSLTGRRQYF. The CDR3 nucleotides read TGCGCCAGCAGCCTGACAGGGAGAAGACAGTACTTC.

CDR3 nucleotide sequence: TGTGCCAGCAGTGCGGGACAGGGGGAGTACGAGCAGTACTTC. Its translation is CASSAGQGEYEQYF. This chain uses TRBV13 with TRBJ2-7, with 11 bases fitting TRBD1. The trim removed 6 bases at V and 4 bases at J, leaving 5 bases unmatched. This CDR3 comprises 14 residues. Germline CDR1 and CDR2: PRHDT and FYEKMQ (reference sequence).

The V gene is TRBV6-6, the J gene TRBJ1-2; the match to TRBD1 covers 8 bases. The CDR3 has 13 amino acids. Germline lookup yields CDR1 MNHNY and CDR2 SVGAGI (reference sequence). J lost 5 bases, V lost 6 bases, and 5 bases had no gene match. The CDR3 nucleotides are TGTGCCAGCAGCATGGGACAGGCTTATGGCTACACCTTC. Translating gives CASSMGQAYGYTF.

As DNA, the CDR3 is TGTGCCAGCAGCTTTGGGCCCTCCTATAATTCACCCCTCCACTTT. This codes for CASSFGPSYNSPLHF. This sequence joins TRBV11-2 and TRBJ1-6; no clear D. The germline gives CDR1 SGHAT, CDR2 FQNNGV. This CDR3 region has 15 residues. V was trimmed by 3 bases and J by 0 bases, leaving 6 bases between them.

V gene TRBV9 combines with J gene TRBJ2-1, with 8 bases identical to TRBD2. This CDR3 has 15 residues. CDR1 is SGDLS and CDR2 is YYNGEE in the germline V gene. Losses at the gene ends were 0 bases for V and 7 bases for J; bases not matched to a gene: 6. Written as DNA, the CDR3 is TGTGCCAGCAGCGTAGGGCGACTAGCGCTGAATGAGCAGTTCTTC. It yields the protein CASSVGRLALNEQFF.

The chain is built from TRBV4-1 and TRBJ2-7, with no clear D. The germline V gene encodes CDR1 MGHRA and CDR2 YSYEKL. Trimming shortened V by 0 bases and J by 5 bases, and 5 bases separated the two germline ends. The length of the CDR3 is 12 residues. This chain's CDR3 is CASSQDHNEQYF. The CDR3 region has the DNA TGCGCCAGCAGCCAAGATCACAACGAGCAGTACTTC.

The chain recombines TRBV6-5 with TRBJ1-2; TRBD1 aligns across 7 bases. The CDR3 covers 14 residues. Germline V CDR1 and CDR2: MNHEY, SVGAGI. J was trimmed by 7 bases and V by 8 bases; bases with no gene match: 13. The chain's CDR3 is CASQRIRTGGGYTF. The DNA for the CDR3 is TGTGCCAGCCAACGAATCAGGACAGGCGGTGGCTACACCTTC.